This paragraph covers one T cell receptor (beta chain) sequence. This sample is drawn from a study of blood T cells in healthy people across ages. The ends were cut back, 4 bases at V and 0 bases at J, with 10 bases in the middle. CDR3 length: 14 amino acids. Germline V gives CDR1 DFQATT, CDR2 SNEGSKA (reference sequence). The use of a sample-barcoded 5' primer and a J-beta primer mix characterized a second PCR of about 7 to 12 cycles. Template switching added a 12-random-nucleotide identifier to every cDNA molecule. TCRdb reprocessed the 5' RACE reads with MiXCR, giving one entry per CDR3 protein. This table has around 820,000 distinct CDR3 sequences, 20% to 25% appearing once. These same data were also listed under a study on T cells of mothers and their children.

This TCR came from a boy younger than 18 in good health. The source material was blood. The chain carries TRBV20-1 and TRBJ2-4; no definite D call. The CDR3 loop reads CSAKRSIAKNIQYF. The CDR3 DNA follows: TGCAGTGCTAAACGGAGCATAGCCAAAAACATTCAGTACTTC.